This T cell receptor (beta chain) was recovered during a study of blood T cell repertoires in COVID-19. The assay was immunoSEQ multiplex PCR, and TCRdb's table has in-frame clones only and misses some. The sample shows some 460,000 clones, about 85% of them seen only once. V was pared by 1 base and J by 7 bases, with 10 bases between. This CDR3 has 13 amino acids. The germline CDR1 and CDR2 sequences are SGHTA and FQGTGA. This clone was found a few times. Sequencing was carried out using PBMCs or T cells enriched from blood (not recorded which). The chain joins TRBV7-3 to TRBJ1-2, with D unresolved. This sequence was found in a young woman who had recovered from COVID-19. CDR3 sequence (DNA): TGTGCCAGCAGCTTAAATCCCAGCGGTGGCTACACCTTC. This codes for CASSLNPSGGYTF.